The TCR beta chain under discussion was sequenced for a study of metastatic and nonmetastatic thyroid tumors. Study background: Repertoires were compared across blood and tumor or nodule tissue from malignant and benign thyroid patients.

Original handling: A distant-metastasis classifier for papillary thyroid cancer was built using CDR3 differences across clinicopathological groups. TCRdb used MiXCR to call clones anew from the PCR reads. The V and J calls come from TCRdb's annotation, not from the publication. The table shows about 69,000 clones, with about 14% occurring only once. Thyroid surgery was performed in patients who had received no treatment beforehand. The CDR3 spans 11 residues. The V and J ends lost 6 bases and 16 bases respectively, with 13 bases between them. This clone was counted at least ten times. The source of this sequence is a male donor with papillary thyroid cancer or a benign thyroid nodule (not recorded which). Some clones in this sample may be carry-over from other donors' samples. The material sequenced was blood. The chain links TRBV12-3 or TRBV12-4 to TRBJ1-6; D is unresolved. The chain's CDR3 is CASRARETLHF. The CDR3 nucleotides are TGTGCCAGCAGGGCGAGGGAGACTCTCCACTTT.